A single sample gave rise to the 13 T cell receptor beta chains below, sequenced in a study of shared clonotypes between healthy human individuals. Sequencing used immunoSEQ multiplex PCR; TCRdb keeps in-frame clones, though not all of them. The table lists millions of clones, approximately 94% of them singletons, with 0.9% to 1.3% in the top ten. Selected positively for CCR7 and CD45RO-negative, naive CD8 cells excluded terminally differentiated effector memory CD45RA+ cells. Sample: naive CD8+ T cells sorted from blood. The receptors derive from a man between 18 and 29 years old in good health.

The chain links TRBV13 to TRBJ2-7; TRBD2 agrees at 7 bases. Germline V CDR1 and CDR2: PRHDT, FYEKMQ (reference sequence). The CDR3 has 16 amino acids. V gave up 0 bases and J gave up 1 base; unmatched junction bases: 6. CDR3 sequence reads: CASSLGGAGISYEQYF. CDR3 DNA sequence: TGTGCCAGCAGCTTAGGCGGAGCGGGAATTTCCTACGAGCAGTACTTC.

This sequence joins TRBV10-3 and TRBJ1-2; D gene ambiguous. Germline V gives CDR1 ENHRY, CDR2 SYGVKD. V was shortened by 0 bases and J by 2 bases, with 7 bases between the two germline ends. The CDR3 extends over 14 amino acids. CDR3 sequence: CAISESLVNYGYTF. CDR3 sequence (DNA): TGTGCCATCAGTGAGTCGTTGGTGAACTATGGCTACACCTTC.

In this sample, this clone turned up once. The CDR3 bases are TGCGCCAGCAGTGGCGTCCCGGGACAGGCTGATACTGAAAAACTGTTTTTT. Its protein product is CASSGVPGQADTEKLFF. J is TRBJ1-4 and V is TRBV10-2; 8 positions match TRBD1. Trimming removed 4 bases from V and 7 bases from J; junction bases left unmatched: 14. This CDR3 spans 17 amino acids. Germline V gene sequence: CDR1 WSHSY, CDR2 SAAADI.

The chain joins TRBV6-1 to TRBJ1-1; 8 bases fit TRBD1. This CDR3 spans 14 amino acids. Trimming cost V 4 bases and J 5 bases; bases outside gene matches: 6. Looked up from germline, CDR1 is MNHNS and CDR2 is SASEGT. The CDR3 loop is CASSGQGAWTEAFF. CDR3 nucleotides: TGTGCCAGCAGTGGTCAGGGGGCTTGGACTGAAGCTTTCTTT.

The J gene is TRBJ2-7, the V gene TRBV7-9; D may be TRBD2 (5 bases). V lost 5 bases and J lost 0, with 11 bases in between. This CDR3 comprises 14 residues. CDR1 and CDR2 (germline): SEHNR, FQNEAQ (reference sequence). CDR3 residues: CASSPAEASYEQYF. CDR3 bases: TGTGCCAGCAGCCCGGCGGAGGCCTCCTACGAGCAGTACTTC.

V and J are TRBV7-3 and TRBJ1-1, with D possibly matching TRBD1 (5 bases). The CDR3 covers 13 residues. Germline V gene sequence: CDR1 SGHTA, CDR2 FQGTGA. V dropped 2 bases and J dropped 5 bases, with 9 bases sitting between them. CDR3 nucleotide sequence: TGTGCCAGCAGCTTATACGGGGGTACTGAAGCTTTCTTT. It encodes CASSLYGGTEAFF.

This clone was counted a single time. The V call is TRBV11-2, the J call TRBJ1-2, with D perhaps matching TRBD1 (5 bases). V lost 1 base and J lost 4, with 13 bases in between. Germline V lookup: CDR1 SGHAT, CDR2 FQNNGV. The CDR3 spans 15 residues. CDR3 sequence: CASSLGAGSGYGYTF. The CDR3 nucleotides read TGTGCCAGCAGCTTAGGGGCAGGGAGCGGCTATGGCTACACCTTC.

The rearrangement links TRBV2 to TRBJ2-7; 7 nucleotides align to TRBD1. The CDR3 contains 17 residues. Germline V gene lookup returns CDR1 SNHLY and CDR2 FYNNEI. With V trimmed by 6 bases and J by 0 bases, 14 bases remained unmatched. The CDR3 sequence is CASRAGTEGPSSYEQYF. In DNA, the CDR3 is TGTGCCAGCAGAGCCGGGACAGAGGGTCCGTCCTCCTACGAGCAGTACTTC.

The rearrangement joins TRBV27 to TRBJ2-7; 9 bases are shared with TRBD1. Germline V gene sequence: CDR1 MNHEY, CDR2 SMNVEV (reference sequence). This CDR3 has 16 amino acids. The V segment lost 6 bases and the J segment 5 bases; nucleotides outside the gene matches: 14. The CDR3 reads CASSPIPGTGPDEQYF. CDR3 nucleotides: TGTGCCAGCAGCCCAATCCCCGGGACAGGGCCAGACGAGCAGTACTTC.

V is TRBV7-2 and J is TRBJ2-1; the match to TRBD2 covers 13 bases. After removal of 5 bases from V and 5 bases from J, the junction contained 9 bases not matched to a gene. The CDR3 length is 17 residues. Per germline, CDR1 SGHTA and CDR2 FQGNSA. CDR3 amino acids: CASSQGLAGSSHNEQFF. CDR3 sequence (DNA): TGTGCCAGCAGCCAGGGACTAGCGGGATCGTCCCACAATGAGCAGTTCTTC.

As to this clone: Different DNA sequences within this sample yield the same CDR3. V and J are TRBV28 and TRBJ2-7; 7 bases fit TRBD2. The CDR3 runs to 14 residues. V shed 1 base and J 1 base; nucleotides not matched to a gene: 1. CDR1 and CDR2 (germline): MDHEN, SYDVKM. Here the CDR3 reads CASSLSGGSYEQYF. The CDR3 DNA follows: TGTGCCAGCAGTTTATCGGGGGGATCCTACGAGCAGTACTTC.

V usage is TRBV7-8 and J usage is TRBJ2-7; 12 nucleotides match TRBD2. The CDR3 is made up of 17 amino acids. Trimming took 5 bases from V and 6 from J; bases not matched to a gene: 14. The germline gives CDR1 SGHVS, CDR2 FQNEAQ. The CDR3 DNA reads as TGTGCCAGCAGCCCCAACGGGGGACTAGCGGGTTCCCTCGAGCAGTACTTC. Amino acids: CASSPNGGLAGSLEQYF.

The chain employs TRBV7-9 and TRBJ1-1, with 7 bases fitting TRBD1. The V segment lost 6 bases and the J segment 1 base; nucleotides outside the gene matches: 5. Germline CDR1 reads SEHNR; CDR2 reads FQNEAQ (reference sequence). CDR3 size: 14 residues. CDR3 nucleotides: TGTGCCAGCAGATCAGGGGGTCCGAACACTGAAGCTTTCTTT. This sequence encodes CASRSGGPNTEAFF.